Shown below are 28 T cell receptor beta chains from a single sample sequenced in a study of Graves' ophthalmopathy and Graves' hyperthyroidism. RNA transcripts served as template for amplifying TCR beta CDR3 sequences. The authors performed first-round RT-PCR with HTBI primers and then a second-round multiplex PCR. TCRdb ran MiXCR on the multiplex PCR reads and lists one entry per CDR3 protein. The table records about 16,000 distinct CDR3 sequences, about 46% of them present only once. The material sequenced was peripheral blood. These TCRs come from a woman aged 40 to 50 with stable Graves' hyperthyroidism.

This clonotype was seen repeatedly, ten times or more. As DNA, the CDR3 is TGTGCCAGCAGCTCAACCCGATCGGGGGTTCGTGAAAAACTGTTTTTT. Protein: CASSSTRSGVREKLFF. The V gene is TRBV7-6, the J gene TRBJ1-4; D possibly corresponds to TRBD1 (5 bases). The V gene's germline CDR1 is SGHVS and CDR2 FNYEAQ. V lost 4 bases, J lost 7 bases, and 19 bases lay in between. The CDR3 totals 16 residues.

In the case of this clonotype: A single base separates this from a much larger clone, so it may be a read error. The chain joins TRBV5-8 to TRBJ1-5, with 8 bases that match TRBD1. This CDR3 is built from 15 residues. Germline assignment: CDR1 SGHTS and CDR2 YDEGEE. Trimming at V came to 1 base and at J to 9 bases, leaving 9 bases not matched to a gene. CDR3 amino acids: CASSLSRGHGRPQHF. CDR3 sequence (DNA): TGTGCCAGCAGCTTGAGCAGGGGGCATGGGCGGCCCCAGCATTTT. Filled out from reference TRBV5-8 and TRBJ1-5, the complete variable domain reads EAGVTQSPTHLIKTRGQQATLRCSPISGHTSVYWYQQALGLGLQFLLWYDEGEERNRGNFPPRFSGRQFPNYSSELNVNALELEDSALYLCASSLSRGHGRPQHFGDGTRLSIL.

This clonotype is medium-sized within its sample. In nucleotides, the CDR3 is TGTGCCAGTAGTACCGGGACAGGCTATGGCTACACCTTC. Translated: CASSTGTGYGYTF. The chain carries TRBV19 and TRBJ1-2, with 8 bases matching TRBD1. This CDR3 region has 13 residues. CDR1 LNHDA and CDR2 SQIVND come from the germline V gene (reference sequence). V lost 4 bases, J lost 4 bases, and 2 bases stayed unmatched.

The J gene is TRBJ2-1, the V gene TRBV7-3; D is perhaps TRBD1 (5 bases). Germline lookup yields CDR1 SGHTA and CDR2 FQGTGA. The V end was cut by 6 bases, the J end by 8 bases, with 20 bases between. The CDR3 is made up of 15 amino acids. This chain's CDR3 is CASSSGLRSIHEQFF. For the CDR3, the DNA is TGTGCCAGCAGTTCAGGGCTTCGATCGATCCATGAGCAGTTCTTC.

The chain combines TRBV29-1 with TRBJ1-3, with TRBD1 matching 7 bases. This CDR3 region has 17 residues. Germline lookup yields CDR1 SQVTM and CDR2 ANQGSEA. J gave up 8 bases and V 1 base, and 17 bases lay outside the gene matches. This CDR3 is CSVEGLTGDGYGYTIYF. The CDR3 DNA reads TGCAGCGTTGAAGGCCTAACAGGGGATGGCTATGGCTACACCATATATTTT. The variable domain in full, with the rest retrieved from reference TRBV29-1 and TRBJ1-3, is SAVISQKPSRDICQRGTSLTIQCQVDSQVTMMFWYRQQPGQSLTLIATANQGSEATYESGFVIDKFPISRPNLTFSTLTVSNMSPEDSSIYLCSVEGLTGDGYGYTIYFGEGSWLTVV.

This clonotype occurred many times. CDR3 loop: CSAISGATEAFF. CDR3 sequence (DNA): TGCAGTGCTATCTCGGGGGCCACTGAAGCTTTCTTT. The J gene is TRBJ1-1, the V gene TRBV20-1, with a tentative D call TRBD1 (6 bases). Trimming took off 4 bases at V and 4 bases at J, with 10 bases between the two ends. From germline, CDR1 is DFQATT and CDR2 SNEGSKA (reference sequence). The CDR3 spans 12 residues.

On this clonotype itself: A much larger clonotype is one base distant, so this may be a read error. V and J are TRBV2 and TRBJ2-7; possibly TRBD2 for D (6 bases). With 5 bases removed from V and 6 bases from J, the gap between germline ends came to 14 bases. CDR1 and CDR2 from the germline V gene are SNHLY and FYNNEI. The CDR3 is made up of 13 amino acids. The CDR3 loop is CASSLEGRSEQYF. The CDR3 DNA is TGTGCCAGCAGTTTGGAGGGGCGAAGCGAGCAGTACTTC.

About this clonotype itself: At one boundary the junction diverges from the germline segment, which might be a read error. The chain links TRBV9 to TRBJ2-7; D call uncertain. Germline assignment: CDR1 SGDLS and CDR2 YYNGEE. This CDR3 is 13 amino acids long. CDR3: CASSVWSSYEQYF. The CDR3 bases are TGCGCCAGCAGCGTATGGAGCTCCTACGAGCAGTACTTC. The full variable domain, in which reference TRBV9 and TRBJ2-7 provide the parts outside the CDR3, is DSGVTQTPKHLITATGQRVTLRCSPRSGDLSVYWYQQSLDQGLQFLIQYYNGEERAKGNILERFSAQQFPDLHSELNLSSLELGDSALYFCASSVWSSYEQYFGPGTRLTVT.

This chain joins TRBV2 and TRBJ1-1; 9 nucleotides match TRBD1. Germline CDR1 SNHLY, CDR2 FYNNEI. V shed 8 bases, J shed 14 bases, and the junction held 18 bases outside the gene matches. The CDR3 contains 14 residues. The CDR3 nucleotides read TGTGCCAGCTATTCCGGGACAGGGAGGACTGAGGTGTTCTTT. Its protein product is CASYSGTGRTEVFF.

This clonotype was recorded many times. The chain recombines TRBV4-2 with TRBJ2-3; D remains unclear. The ends were cut back, 4 bases at V and 6 bases at J, with 11 bases in the middle. This CDR3 has 13 amino acids. Germline assignment: CDR1 LGHNA and CDR2 YNFKEQ. As DNA, the CDR3 is TGTGCCAGCAGCCTTCACTTCCCGGATACGCAGTATTTT. Translating gives CASSLHFPDTQYF.

The chain has TRBV6-4 and TRBJ2-3; possible D gene TRBD2, 6 bases. The V and J ends lost 2 bases and 6 bases respectively, with 6 bases between them. CDR3 length: 12 residues. Per germline, CDR1 MRHNA and CDR2 SNTAGT. The CDR3 bases are TGTGCCAGCAGTGACGGGGGGGATACGCAGTATTTT. It translates to CASSDGGDTQYF.

In this sample, this clonotype turned up many times. This sequence joins TRBV5-5 and TRBJ2-7; D gene unclear. CDR3 size: 12 residues. Between the trimmed V and J ends, which lost 2 bases and 1 base, there was a span of 4 bases. Germline CDR1 and CDR2: SGHKS and YYEKEE (reference sequence). The CDR3 sequence is CASSFLSYEQYF. In nucleotides, the CDR3 is TGTGCCAGCAGCTTCCTATCCTACGAGCAGTACTTC.

This clonotype ranks as medium-sized. This rearrangement joins TRBV2 to TRBJ2-5, with D unresolved. Germline V gene lookup returns CDR1 SNHLY and CDR2 FYNNEI. The CDR3 sequence is 11 residues long. Between the trimmed V and J ends, which lost 1 base and 5 bases, there was a span of 2 bases. The CDR3 sequence is CASSEEETQYF. In DNA, the CDR3 is TGTGCCAGCAGTGAAGAGGAGACCCAGTACTTC. Drawing the rest from reference TRBV2 and TRBJ2-5, the complete variable domain is EPEVTQTPSHQVTQMGQEVILRCVPISNHLYFYWYRQILGQKVEFLVSFYNNEISEKSEIFDDQFSVERPDGSNFTLKIRSTKLEDSAMYFCASSEEETQYFGPGTRLLVL.

Details on this clonotype: Compared with germline, one end of the junction differs, possibly owing to a read error. The chain joins TRBV7-6 to TRBJ1-3; no firm D call. The V gene's germline CDR1 is SGHVS and CDR2 FNYEAQ. This CDR3 region has 15 residues. The CDR3 region is CASSLYRSSGNTTYF. CDR3 nucleotide sequence: TGTGCCAGCAGCTTGTACCGGAGCTCTGGAAACACCACATATTTT. The variable domain in full, completed from reference TRBV7-6 and TRBJ1-3, reads GAGVSQSPRYKVTKRGQDVALRCDPISGHVSLYWYRQALGQGPEFLTYFNYEAQQDKSGLPNDRFSAERPEGSISTLTIQRTEQRDSAMYRCASSLYRSSGNTTYFGEGSWLTVV.

Turning to this clonotype: A read error is possible here, since a much larger clone lies one base away. This rearrangement joins TRBV5-1 to TRBJ2-1, with D perhaps TRBD1 or TRBD2 (5 bases each). V was trimmed by 4 bases and J by 10 bases, leaving 12 bases between them. This CDR3 is 12 amino acids long. Germline CDR1 and CDR2: SGHRS and YFSETQ. CDR3 in amino acids: CASSVRGREQFF. CDR3 nucleotide sequence: TGCGCCAGCAGCGTGAGGGGCCGGGAGCAGTTCTTC.

This clonotype was seen at least ten times. V is TRBV20-1 and J is TRBJ2-7, with TRBD1 identical over 8 bases. The CDR3 contains 13 residues. Germline loops: CDR1 DFQATT, CDR2 SNEGSKA (reference sequence). V lost 5 bases, J lost 0 bases, and 3 bases stayed unmatched. The DNA of the CDR3 is TGCAGTGCTTCACAGGGGGACTCCTACGAGCAGTACTTC. Protein: CSASQGDSYEQYF.

This clonotype was seen many times. The chain links TRBV9 to TRBJ1-4; no clear D. Per germline, CDR1 SGDLS and CDR2 YYNGEE. This CDR3 region has 14 residues. Trimming removed 0 bases at V and 11 bases at J, with 14 bases between. CDR3 in amino acids: CASSVDLLQDKLFF. In nucleotides, the CDR3 is TGTGCCAGCAGCGTAGATCTACTACAAGATAAACTGTTTTTT.

This clonotype is labeled as medium-sized. The rearrangement joins TRBV19 to TRBJ1-2; 8 bases fit TRBD1. Germline V lookup: CDR1 LNHDA, CDR2 SQIVND (reference sequence). Unmatched junction bases numbered 7, after V lost 5 bases and J lost 8 bases. This CDR3 is 13 amino acids long. The CDR3 DNA sequence: TGTGCCAGTAGTGTCGACAGGGGAGACGGCTACACCTTC. Protein product: CASSVDRGDGYTF.

J is TRBJ2-5 and V is TRBV5-1; 8 bases are shared with TRBD2. CDR3 length: 14 residues. Germline trimming cut 2 bases from V and 2 bases from J; bases unmatched to any gene: 2. The germline CDR1 and CDR2 sequences are SGHRS and YFSETQ. CDR3 DNA sequence: TGCGCCAGCAGCTTACTAGCGGTACAAGAGACCCAGTACTTC. Amino acid sequence: CASSLLAVQETQYF.

This clonotype came up once. The chain joins TRBV5-8 to TRBJ2-7; TRBD1 matches at 9 bases. CDR3 length equals 15 residues. Trimming cost V 4 bases and J 2 bases; bases outside gene matches: 7. Germline lookup yields CDR1 SGHTS and CDR2 YDEGEE. The CDR3 reads CASSQGTGIAYEQYF. DNA of the CDR3: TGTGCCAGCAGCCAAGGGACAGGGATTGCCTACGAGCAGTACTTC.

By its share, this clonotype is medium-sized. This chain connects TRBV29-1 to TRBJ1-5, with D tentatively TRBD1 (5 bases). The CDR3 loop spans 14 amino acids. V shed 5 bases and J shed 5 bases, with 16 bases lying between them. Germline CDR1 and CDR2: SQVTM and ANQGSEA. The CDR3 protein is CSVRDQGRDQPQHF. In DNA, the CDR3 is TGCAGCGTTAGAGATCAGGGAAGGGATCAGCCCCAGCATTTT.

By proportion, this clonotype is medium-sized. The chain is built from TRBV7-8 and TRBJ1-2; 8 positions agree with TRBD1. The CDR3 has 12 amino acids. Germline loops: CDR1 SGHVS, CDR2 FQNEAQ. Trimming removed 4 bases from V and 8 bases from J; junction bases left unmatched: 3. The CDR3 sequence is CASSSGQGGYTF. The CDR3, as DNA: TGTGCCAGCAGCTCTGGACAGGGAGGCTACACCTTC. Full variable domain (rest looked up from reference TRBV7-8 and TRBJ1-2): GAGVSQSPRYKVAKRGQDVALRCDPISGHVSLFWYQQALGQGPEFLTYFQNEAQLDKSGLPSDRFFAERPEGSVSTLKIQRTQQEDSAVYLCASSSGQGGYTFGSGTRLTVV.

By sample share, this clonotype is medium-sized. The chain combines TRBV7-9 with TRBJ2-1, with 10 nucleotides matching TRBD2. V was clipped by 10 bases and J by 7 bases; unmatched bases: 7. Germline V gene lookup returns CDR1 SEHNR and CDR2 FQNEAQ (reference sequence). The CDR3 covers 13 residues. CDR3 in amino acids: CAIWGLARNEQFF. The DNA for the CDR3 is TGTGCCATCTGGGGACTAGCGAGGAATGAGCAGTTCTTC.

The chain employs TRBV20-1 and TRBJ2-7, with 11 bases aligning to TRBD2. The CDR3 loop spans 13 amino acids. The junction had 6 bases not matched to a gene; V was cut back by 6 bases and J by 5 bases. The germline V gene encodes CDR1 DFQATT and CDR2 SNEGSKA (reference sequence). The CDR3 nucleotides are TGCAGTGCAGGGACTAGCGGCAGGAACGAGCAGTACTTC. Translation gives CSAGTSGRNEQYF.

By sample share, this clonotype is medium-sized. The rearrangement joins TRBV24-1 to TRBJ2-1; 9 bases agree with TRBD2. The CDR3 runs to 17 residues. The V segment lost 4 bases and the J segment 0 bases; nucleotides outside the gene matches: 6. Germline lookup yields CDR1 KGHDR and CDR2 SFDVKD. Here the CDR3 reads CATSDWTSASSYNEQFF. CDR3 DNA sequence: TGTGCCACCAGTGACTGGACTAGCGCTAGCTCCTACAATGAGCAGTTCTTC.

V usage is TRBV5-6 and J usage is TRBJ1-2; D is uncertain. This CDR3 has 13 residues. V lost 4 bases and J lost 3, with 10 bases in between. Per germline, CDR1 SGHDT and CDR2 YYEEEE. CDR3 sequence: CASSDFDHYGYTF. CDR3 bases: TGTGCCAGCAGCGACTTCGACCACTATGGCTACACCTTC.

The chain is built from TRBV9 and TRBJ1-2; D remains ambiguous. Germline loops: CDR1 SGDLS, CDR2 YYNGEE. This CDR3 contains 12 residues. Deletions cut 1 base from V and 4 bases from J, with 5 bases between. The CDR3 is CASSVNGYGYTF. The CDR3 DNA reads as TGTGCCAGCAGCGTAAATGGCTATGGCTACACCTTC.

The rearrangement uses TRBV20-1 and TRBJ2-3; D is undetermined. CDR1 DFQATT and CDR2 SNEGSKA come from the germline V gene (reference sequence). V was pared by 5 bases and J by 4 bases, with 10 bases between. The CDR3 totals 12 residues. CDR3 bases: TGCAGTGCTCACCGGATCCCAGATACGCAGTATTTT. Protein product: CSAHRIPDTQYF.